What follows are 5 T cell receptor beta chains derived from one specimen sequenced in a study of human T cells and chemical hapten exposure. As for time point: patch test 1, 2 weeks after DPC sensitization. Treatment of the sample: therapeutic diphenylcyclopropenone sensitization with weekly scalp DPC. TCRdb recomputed calls from the RACE reads with MiXCR, one row per CDR3 protein. The data contain 300,000 to 400,000 distinct CDR3 sequences, about 7% of them singletons. This specimen was whole blood, taken in connection with sensitization to the hapten diphenylcyclopropenone (DPC). These receptors all stem from a woman under 30 with alopecia areata. Some clones in this sample may be carry-over from other donors' samples.

This clonotype was seen repeatedly, ten times or more. The chain recombines TRBV28 with TRBJ1-1; no firm D call. Germline V gives CDR1 MDHEN, CDR2 SYDVKM. The CDR3 runs 12 residues. The V end lost 6 bases, the J end lost 6 bases, and 11 bases lay between the germline ends. For the CDR3, the DNA is TGTGCCAGCAGCCCCGGACGGTCTGAAGCTTTCTTT. Translation: CASSPGRSEAFF.

V is TRBV10-3 and J is TRBJ1-5, with 8 bases identical to TRBD1. The CDR3 runs 14 residues. J gave up 6 bases and V 8 bases, and 9 bases lay outside the gene matches. Germline assignment: CDR1 ENHRY and CDR2 SYGVKD. Here the CDR3 DNA reads TGTGCCATCGGCCGGACAGGGATCGGTCAGCCCCAGCATTTT. Translating it yields CAIGRTGIGQPQHF.

This clonotype appeared many times. The V and J genes are TRBV7-9 and TRBJ1-1, with unresolved D. Germline assignment: CDR1 SEHNR and CDR2 FQNEAQ (reference sequence). The V end was cut by 6 bases, the J end by 1 base, with 9 bases between. The CDR3 runs to 13 residues. In DNA, the CDR3 is TGTGCCAGCAGGCCGACCCCGAACACTGAAGCTTTCTTT. Translating gives CASRPTPNTEAFF.

The chain carries TRBV5-1 and TRBJ2-6; D uncertain. The CDR3 is 17 amino acids. V shed 2 bases and J shed 0 bases, with 12 bases lying between them. CDR1 and CDR2 (germline): SGHRS, YFSETQ. CDR3 nucleotides: TGCGCCAGCAGCTTAAGACCGATCGCCTCTGGGGCCAACGTCCTGACTTTC. Its translation: CASSLRPIASGANVLTF.

This clonotype was detected a few times. V gene TRBV6-2 or TRBV6-3 combines with J gene TRBJ1-1, with D tentatively TRBD1 (6 bases). This CDR3 region has 16 residues. Germline V gene lookup returns CDR1 MNHEY and CDR2 SVGEGT. V lost 2 bases to trimming and J lost 11 bases, with 24 bases between them. The CDR3 nucleotides read TGTGCCAGCAGTTACGACGGTGGTTGGGGGGGCGGCAATGCTTTCTTT. Amino acid sequence: CASSYDGGWGGGNAFF.